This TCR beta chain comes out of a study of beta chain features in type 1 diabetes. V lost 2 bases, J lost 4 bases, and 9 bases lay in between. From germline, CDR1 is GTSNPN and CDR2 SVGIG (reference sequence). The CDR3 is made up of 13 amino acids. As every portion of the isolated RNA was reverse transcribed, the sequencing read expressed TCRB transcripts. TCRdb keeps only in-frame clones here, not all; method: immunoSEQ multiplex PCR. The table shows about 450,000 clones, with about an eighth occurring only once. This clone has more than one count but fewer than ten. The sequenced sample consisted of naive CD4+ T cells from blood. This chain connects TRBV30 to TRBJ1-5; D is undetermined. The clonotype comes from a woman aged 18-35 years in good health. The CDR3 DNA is TGTGCCTGGAGTACGGAGATAAATCAGCCCCAGCATTTT. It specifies CAWSTEINQPQHF.